This T cell receptor (beta chain) was observed in a study of blood T cell repertoires in COVID-19. As originally analysed: For nucleated cells, counts were estimated from reference gene primer amplification. Here immunoSEQ multiplex PCR was the method, and the copy in TCRdb shows in-frame clones only, minus some. That table gives V, J and clone size, and the DNA gave D and trimming. The profile shows 70,000 to 95,000 clones, about 90% of them singletons. V gave up 4 bases and J gave up 2 bases, with 11 bases separating them. Germline V CDR1 and CDR2: LGHDT, YNNKEL (reference sequence). The CDR3 extends over 14 amino acids.

This TCR derives from a man between 50 and 59 years old with COVID-19, enrolled during active disease. Sequencing was done on a sample of peripheral blood. The chain carries TRBV3-1 (or the pseudogene TRBV3-2) and TRBJ1-1, with D possibly TRBD1 on 5 matching bases. CDR3 in amino acids: CASSPHQGNTEAFF. The CDR3 region has the DNA TGTGCCAGCAGCCCCCACCAGGGAAACACTGAAGCTTTCTTT.